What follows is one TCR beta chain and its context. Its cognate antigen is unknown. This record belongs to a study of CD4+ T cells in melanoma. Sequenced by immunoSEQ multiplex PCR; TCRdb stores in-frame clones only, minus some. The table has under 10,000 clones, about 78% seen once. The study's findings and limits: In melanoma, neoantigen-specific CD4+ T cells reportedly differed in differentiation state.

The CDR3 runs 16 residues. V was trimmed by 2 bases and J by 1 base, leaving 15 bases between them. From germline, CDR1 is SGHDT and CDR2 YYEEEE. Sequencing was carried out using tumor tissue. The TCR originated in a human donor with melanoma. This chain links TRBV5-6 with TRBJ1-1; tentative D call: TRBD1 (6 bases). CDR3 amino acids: CASSFTRTAANTEAFF. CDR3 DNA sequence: TGTGCCAGCAGCTTTACCCGGACAGCCGCGAACACTGAAGCTTTCTTT. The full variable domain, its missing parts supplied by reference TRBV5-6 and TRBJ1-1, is DAGVTQSPTHLIKTRGQQVTLRCSPKSGHDTVSWYQQALGQGPQFIFQYYEEEERQRGNFPDRFSGHQFPNYSSELNVNALLLGDSALYLCASSFTRTAANTEAFFGQGTRLTVV.